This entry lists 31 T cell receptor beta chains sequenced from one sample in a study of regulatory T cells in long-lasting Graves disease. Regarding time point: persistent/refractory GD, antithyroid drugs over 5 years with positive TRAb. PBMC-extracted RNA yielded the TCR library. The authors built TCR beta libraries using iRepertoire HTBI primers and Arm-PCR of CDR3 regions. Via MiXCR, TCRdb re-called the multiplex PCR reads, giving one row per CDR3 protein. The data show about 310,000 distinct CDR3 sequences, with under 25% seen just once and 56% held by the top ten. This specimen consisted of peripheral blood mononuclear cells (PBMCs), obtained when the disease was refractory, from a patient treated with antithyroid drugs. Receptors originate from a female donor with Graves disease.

For the CDR3, the DNA is TGCAGTGCTGCCCTGTCAGGCCCTGGGGAGACCCAGTACTTC. Translated: CSAALSGPGETQYF. The chain uses TRBV20-1 and TRBJ2-5; D call uncertain. This CDR3 region has 14 residues. V gave up 5 bases and J gave up 5 bases, with 18 bases separating them. From germline, CDR1 is DFQATT and CDR2 SNEGSKA (reference sequence).

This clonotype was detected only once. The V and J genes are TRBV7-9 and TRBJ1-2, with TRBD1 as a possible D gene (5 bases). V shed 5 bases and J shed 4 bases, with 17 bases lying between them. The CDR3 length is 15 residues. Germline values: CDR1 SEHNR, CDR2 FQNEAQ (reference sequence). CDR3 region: CASSPGPPGSYGYTF. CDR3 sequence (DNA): TGTGCCAGCAGCCCGGGACCCCCTGGGAGCTATGGCTACACCTTC.

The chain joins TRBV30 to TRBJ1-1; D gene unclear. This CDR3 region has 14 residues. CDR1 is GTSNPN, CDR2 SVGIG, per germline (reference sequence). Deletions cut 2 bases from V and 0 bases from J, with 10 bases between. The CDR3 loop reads CAWSTGIMNTEAFF. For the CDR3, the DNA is TGTGCCTGGAGTACGGGAATTATGAACACTGAAGCTTTCTTT.

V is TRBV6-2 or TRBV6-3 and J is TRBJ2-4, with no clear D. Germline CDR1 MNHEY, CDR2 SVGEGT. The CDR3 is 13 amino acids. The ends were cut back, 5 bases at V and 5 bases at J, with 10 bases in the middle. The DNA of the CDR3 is TGTGCCAGCAGTGAAGGGTTGGAAAACATTCAGTACTTC. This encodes CASSEGLENIQYF.

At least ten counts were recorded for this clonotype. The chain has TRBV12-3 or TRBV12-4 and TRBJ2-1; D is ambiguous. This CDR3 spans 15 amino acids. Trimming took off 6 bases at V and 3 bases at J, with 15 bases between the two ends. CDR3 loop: CASSRTLEFYNEQFF. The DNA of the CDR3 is TGTGCCAGCAGCCGAACACTCGAGTTCTACAATGAGCAGTTCTTC.

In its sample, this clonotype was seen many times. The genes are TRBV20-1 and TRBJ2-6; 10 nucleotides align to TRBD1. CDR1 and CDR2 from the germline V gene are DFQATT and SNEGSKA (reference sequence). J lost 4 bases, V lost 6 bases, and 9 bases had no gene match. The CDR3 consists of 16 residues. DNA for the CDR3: TGCAGTGCCACCGGGACAGGGGTTATGGGGGCCAACGTCCTGACTTTC. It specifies CSATGTGVMGANVLTF.

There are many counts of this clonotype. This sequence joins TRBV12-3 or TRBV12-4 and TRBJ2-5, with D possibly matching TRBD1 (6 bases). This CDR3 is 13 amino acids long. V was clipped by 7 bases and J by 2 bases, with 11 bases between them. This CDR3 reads CASTTGPQETQYF. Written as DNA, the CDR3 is TGTGCCAGCACCACAGGGCCTCAAGAGACCCAGTACTTC.

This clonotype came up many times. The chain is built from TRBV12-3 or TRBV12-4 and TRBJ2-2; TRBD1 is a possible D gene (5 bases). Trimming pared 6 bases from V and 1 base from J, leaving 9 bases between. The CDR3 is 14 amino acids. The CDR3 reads CASRSTENTGELFF. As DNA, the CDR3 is TGTGCCAGCAGGTCGACAGAGAACACCGGGGAGCTGTTTTTT.

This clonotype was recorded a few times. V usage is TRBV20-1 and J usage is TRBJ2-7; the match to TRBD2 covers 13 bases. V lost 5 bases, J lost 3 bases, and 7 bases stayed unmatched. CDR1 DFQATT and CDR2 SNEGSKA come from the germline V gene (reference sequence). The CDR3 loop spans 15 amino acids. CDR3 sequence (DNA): TGCAGTGCTCTCGGGACTAGCGGGAATCTCTACGAGCAGTACTTC. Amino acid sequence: CSALGTSGNLYEQYF.

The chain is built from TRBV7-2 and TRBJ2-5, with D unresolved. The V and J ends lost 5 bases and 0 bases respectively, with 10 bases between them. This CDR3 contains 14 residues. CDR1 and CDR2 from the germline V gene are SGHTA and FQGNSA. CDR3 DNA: TGTGCCAGCAGCGCGAGACGAAACCAAGAGACCCAGTACTTC. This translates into CASSARRNQETQYF.

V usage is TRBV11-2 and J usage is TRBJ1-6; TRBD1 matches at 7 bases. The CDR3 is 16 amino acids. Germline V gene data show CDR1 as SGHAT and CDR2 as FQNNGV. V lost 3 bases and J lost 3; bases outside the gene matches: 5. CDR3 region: CASSFTTGFYNSPLHF. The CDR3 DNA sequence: TGTGCCAGCAGCTTTACGACAGGGTTCTATAATTCACCCCTCCACTTT.

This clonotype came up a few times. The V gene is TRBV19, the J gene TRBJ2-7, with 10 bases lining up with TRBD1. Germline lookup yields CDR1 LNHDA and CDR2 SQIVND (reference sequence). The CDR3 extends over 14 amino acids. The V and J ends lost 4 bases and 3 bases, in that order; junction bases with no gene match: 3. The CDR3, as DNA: TGTGCCAGTAGTAAGGGGGACAGGGGCTACGAGCAGTACTTC. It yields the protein CASSKGDRGYEQYF.

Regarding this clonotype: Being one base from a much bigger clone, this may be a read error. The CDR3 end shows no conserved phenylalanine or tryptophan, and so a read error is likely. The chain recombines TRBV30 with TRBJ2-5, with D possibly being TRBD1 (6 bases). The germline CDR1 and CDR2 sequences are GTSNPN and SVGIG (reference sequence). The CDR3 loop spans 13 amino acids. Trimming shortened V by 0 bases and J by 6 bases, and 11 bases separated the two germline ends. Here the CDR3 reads CAWSVQGVKTQYS. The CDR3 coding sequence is TGTGCCTGGAGTGTACAGGGTGTGAAGACCCAGTACTCC.

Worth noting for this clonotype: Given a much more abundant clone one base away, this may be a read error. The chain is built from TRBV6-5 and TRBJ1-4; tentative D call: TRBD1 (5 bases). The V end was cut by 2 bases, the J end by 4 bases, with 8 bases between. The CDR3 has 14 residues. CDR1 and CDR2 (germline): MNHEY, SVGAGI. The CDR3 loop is CASSYDGGNEKLFF. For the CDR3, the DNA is TGTGCCAGCAGTTACGACGGGGGTAATGAAAAACTGTTTTTT.

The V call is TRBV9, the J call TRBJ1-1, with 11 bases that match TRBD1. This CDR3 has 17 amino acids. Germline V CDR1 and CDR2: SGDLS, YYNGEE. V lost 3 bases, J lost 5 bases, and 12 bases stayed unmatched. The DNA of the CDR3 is TGTGCCAGCAGCGCAACCCGCCGGACAGGGGGCGAGACTGAAGCTTTCTTT. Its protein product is CASSATRRTGGETEAFF.

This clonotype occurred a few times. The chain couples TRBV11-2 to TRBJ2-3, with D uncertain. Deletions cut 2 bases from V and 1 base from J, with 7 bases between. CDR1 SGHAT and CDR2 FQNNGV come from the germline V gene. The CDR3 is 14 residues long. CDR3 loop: CASSLISRTDTQYF. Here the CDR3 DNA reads TGTGCCAGCAGCTTAATCTCGCGCACAGATACGCAGTATTTT.

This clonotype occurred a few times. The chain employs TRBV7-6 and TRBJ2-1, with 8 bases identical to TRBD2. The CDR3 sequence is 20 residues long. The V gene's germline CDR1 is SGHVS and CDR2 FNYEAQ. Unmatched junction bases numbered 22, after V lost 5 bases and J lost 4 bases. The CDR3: CASSRLLIALAEEGYNEQFF. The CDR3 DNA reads TGTGCCAGCAGCCGACTATTGATCGCACTAGCGGAGGAGGGATACAATGAGCAGTTCTTC. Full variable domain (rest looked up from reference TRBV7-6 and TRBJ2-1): GAGVSQSPRYKVTKRGQDVALRCDPISGHVSLYWYRQALGQGPEFLTYFNYEAQQDKSGLPNDRFSAERPEGSISTLTIQRTEQRDSAMYRCASSRLLIALAEEGYNEQFFGPGTRLTVL.

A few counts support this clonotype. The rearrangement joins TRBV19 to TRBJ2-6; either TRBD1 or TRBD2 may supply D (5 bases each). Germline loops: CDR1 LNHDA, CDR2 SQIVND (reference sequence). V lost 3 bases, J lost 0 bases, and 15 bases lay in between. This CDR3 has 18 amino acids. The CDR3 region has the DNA TGTGCCAGTAGTATCCGGGGCACTAGACTCTCTGGGGCCAACGTCCTGACTTTC. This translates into CASSIRGTRLSGANVLTF.

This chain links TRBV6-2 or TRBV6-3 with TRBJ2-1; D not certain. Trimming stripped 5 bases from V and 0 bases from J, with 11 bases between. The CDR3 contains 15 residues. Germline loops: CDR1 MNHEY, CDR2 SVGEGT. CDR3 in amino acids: CASSEAKHSYNEQFF. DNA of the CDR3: TGTGCCAGCAGTGAAGCGAAGCACTCCTACAATGAGCAGTTCTTC.

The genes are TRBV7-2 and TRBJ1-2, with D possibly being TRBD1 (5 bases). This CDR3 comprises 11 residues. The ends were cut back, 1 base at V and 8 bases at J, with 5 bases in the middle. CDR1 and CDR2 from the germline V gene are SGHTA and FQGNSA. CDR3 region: CASSLGGGYTF. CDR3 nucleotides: TGTGCCAGCAGCTTAGGGGGCGGCTACACCTTC.

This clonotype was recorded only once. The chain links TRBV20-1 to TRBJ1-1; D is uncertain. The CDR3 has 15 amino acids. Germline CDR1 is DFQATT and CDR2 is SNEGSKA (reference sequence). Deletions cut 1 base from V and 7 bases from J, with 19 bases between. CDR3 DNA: TGCAGTGCTAGAGCCCCGGGCGGTACGACAAGTGAAGCTTTCTTT. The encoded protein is CSARAPGGTTSEAFF.

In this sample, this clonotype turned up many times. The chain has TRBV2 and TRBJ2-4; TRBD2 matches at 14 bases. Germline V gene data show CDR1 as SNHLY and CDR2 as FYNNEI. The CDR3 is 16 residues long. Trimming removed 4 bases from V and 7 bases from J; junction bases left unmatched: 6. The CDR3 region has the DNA TGTGCCAGCAGTGGACTAGCGGGAGGGCCGGGGAACATTCAGTACTTC. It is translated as CASSGLAGGPGNIQYF. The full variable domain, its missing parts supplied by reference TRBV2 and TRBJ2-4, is EPEVTQTPSHQVTQMGQEVILRCVPISNHLYFYWYRQILGQKVEFLVSFYNNEISEKSEIFDDQFSVERPDGSNFTLKIRSTKLEDSAMYFCASSGLAGGPGNIQYFGAGTRLSVL.

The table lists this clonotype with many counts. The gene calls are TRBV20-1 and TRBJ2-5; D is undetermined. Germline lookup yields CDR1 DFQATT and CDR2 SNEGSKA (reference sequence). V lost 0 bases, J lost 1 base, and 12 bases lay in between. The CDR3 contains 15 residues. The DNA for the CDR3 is TGCAGTGCTAGAGATCCCCTGCGCTCCCAAGAGACCCAGTACTTC. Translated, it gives CSARDPLRSQETQYF.

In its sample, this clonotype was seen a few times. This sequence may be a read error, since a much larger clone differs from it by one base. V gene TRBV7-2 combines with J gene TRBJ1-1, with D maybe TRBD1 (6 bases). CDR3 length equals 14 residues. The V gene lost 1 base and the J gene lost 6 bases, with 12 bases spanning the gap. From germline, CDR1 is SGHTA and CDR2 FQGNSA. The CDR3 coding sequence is TGTGCCAGCAGCTTAGAACGGGGGGGCGCTGAAGCTTTCTTT. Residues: CASSLERGGAEAFF.

CDR3 DNA: TGTGCCAGCACGGCACTTAACACCGGGGAGCTGTTTTTT. Its translation: CASTALNTGELFF. V gene TRBV19 combines with J gene TRBJ2-2; unclear D gene. V shed 9 bases and J shed 2 bases, with 10 bases lying between them. From germline, CDR1 is LNHDA and CDR2 SQIVND (reference sequence). The CDR3 loop spans 13 amino acids. The full variable domain, completed using reference TRBV19 and TRBJ2-2, is DGGITQSPKYLFRKEGQNVTLSCEQNLNHDAMYWYRQDPGQGLRLIYYSQIVNDFQKGDIAEGYSVSREKKESFPLTVTSAQKNPTAFYLCASTALNTGELFFGEGSRLTVL.

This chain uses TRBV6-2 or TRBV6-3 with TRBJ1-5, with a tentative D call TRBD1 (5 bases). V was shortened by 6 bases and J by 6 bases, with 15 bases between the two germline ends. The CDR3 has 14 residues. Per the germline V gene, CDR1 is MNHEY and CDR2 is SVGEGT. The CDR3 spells CASRGSGLGQPQHF. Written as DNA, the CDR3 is TGTGCCAGCAGGGGATCAGGGTTGGGTCAGCCCCAGCATTTT.

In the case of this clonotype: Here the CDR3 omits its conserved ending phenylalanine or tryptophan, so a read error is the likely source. The CDR3 coding sequence is TGTGCCAGCAGCCCTGGACAGGGAAATCAGCCCCAGCATCTT. It codes for CASSPGQGNQPQHL. The chain employs TRBV6-2 or TRBV6-3 and TRBJ1-5, with 8 bases that match TRBD1. CDR1 is MNHEY, CDR2 SVGEGT, per germline. With 6 bases clipped from V and 4 bases from J, the junction kept 5 bases outside the gene matches. This CDR3 contains 14 residues.

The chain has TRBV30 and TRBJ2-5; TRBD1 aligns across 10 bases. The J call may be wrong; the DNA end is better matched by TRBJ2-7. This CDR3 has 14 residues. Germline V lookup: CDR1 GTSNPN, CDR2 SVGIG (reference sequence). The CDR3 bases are TGTGCCTGGAGTGGCGGGACAGGGGTTTACGAGCAGTACTTC. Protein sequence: CAWSGGTGVYEQYF.

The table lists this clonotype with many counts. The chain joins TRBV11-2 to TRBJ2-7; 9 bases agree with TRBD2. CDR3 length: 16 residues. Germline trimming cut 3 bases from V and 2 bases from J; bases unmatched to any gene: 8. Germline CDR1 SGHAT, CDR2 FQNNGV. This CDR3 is CASSLGLAGAPYEQYF. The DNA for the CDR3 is TGTGCCAGCAGCTTGGGGTTAGCGGGAGCTCCCTACGAGCAGTACTTC.

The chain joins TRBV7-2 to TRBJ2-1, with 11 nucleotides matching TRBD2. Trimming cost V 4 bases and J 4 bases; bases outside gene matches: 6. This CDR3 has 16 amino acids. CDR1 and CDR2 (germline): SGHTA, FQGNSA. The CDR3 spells CASSSQGLAGYNEQFF. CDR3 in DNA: TGTGCCAGCAGCTCCCAAGGACTAGCGGGTTACAATGAGCAGTTCTTC.

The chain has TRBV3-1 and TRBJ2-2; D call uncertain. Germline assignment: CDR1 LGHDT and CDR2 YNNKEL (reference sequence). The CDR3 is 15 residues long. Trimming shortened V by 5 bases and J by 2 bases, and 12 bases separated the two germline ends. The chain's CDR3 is CASSKASSNTGELFF. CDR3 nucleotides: TGTGCCAGCAGCAAGGCCAGCAGCAACACCGGGGAGCTGTTTTTT.